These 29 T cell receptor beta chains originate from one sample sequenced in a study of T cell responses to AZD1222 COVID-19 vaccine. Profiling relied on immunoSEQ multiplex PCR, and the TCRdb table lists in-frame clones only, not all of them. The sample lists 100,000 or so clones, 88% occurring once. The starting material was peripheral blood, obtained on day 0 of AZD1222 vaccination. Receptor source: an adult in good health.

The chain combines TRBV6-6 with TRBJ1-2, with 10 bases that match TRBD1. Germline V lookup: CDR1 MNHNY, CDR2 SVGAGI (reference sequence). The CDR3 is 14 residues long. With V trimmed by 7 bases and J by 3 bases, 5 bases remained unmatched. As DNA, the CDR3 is TGTGCCAGCAAACCCGGGACAGGGGACTATGGCTACACCTTC. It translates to CASKPGTGDYGYTF.

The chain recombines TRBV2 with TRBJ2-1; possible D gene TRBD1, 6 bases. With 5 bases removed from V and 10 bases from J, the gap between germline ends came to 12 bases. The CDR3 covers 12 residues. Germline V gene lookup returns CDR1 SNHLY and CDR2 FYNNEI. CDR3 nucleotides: TGTGCCAGCAGTTCGGACAGCCAAGAGCAGTTCTTC. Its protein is CASSSDSQEQFF.

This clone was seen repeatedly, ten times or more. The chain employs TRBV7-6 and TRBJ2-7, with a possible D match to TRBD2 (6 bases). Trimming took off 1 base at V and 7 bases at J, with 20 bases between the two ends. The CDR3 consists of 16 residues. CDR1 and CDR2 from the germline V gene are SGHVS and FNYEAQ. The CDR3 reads CASSLVFVAALGEQYF. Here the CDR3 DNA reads TGTGCCAGCAGCTTAGTTTTTGTAGCGGCGCTCGGGGAGCAGTACTTC.

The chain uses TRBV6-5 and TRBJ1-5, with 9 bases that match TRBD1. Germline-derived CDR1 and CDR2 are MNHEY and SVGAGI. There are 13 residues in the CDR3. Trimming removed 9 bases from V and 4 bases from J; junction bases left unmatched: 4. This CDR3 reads CASEDRGNQPQHF. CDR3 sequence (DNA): TGTGCCAGTGAAGACAGGGGGAATCAGCCCCAGCATTTT.

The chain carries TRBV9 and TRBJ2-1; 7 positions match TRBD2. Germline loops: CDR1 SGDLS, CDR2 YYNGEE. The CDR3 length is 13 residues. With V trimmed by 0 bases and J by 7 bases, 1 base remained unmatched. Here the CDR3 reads CASSVVSGNEQFF. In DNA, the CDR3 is TGTGCCAGCAGCGTAGTTAGCGGGAATGAGCAGTTCTTC.

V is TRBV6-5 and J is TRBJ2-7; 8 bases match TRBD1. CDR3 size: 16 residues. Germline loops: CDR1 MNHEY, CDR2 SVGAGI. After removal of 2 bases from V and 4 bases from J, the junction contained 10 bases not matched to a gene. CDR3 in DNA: TGTGCCAGCAGTTACCGAGCCCACAGGGGGGAGTACGAGCAGTACTTC. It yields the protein CASSYRAHRGEYEQYF.

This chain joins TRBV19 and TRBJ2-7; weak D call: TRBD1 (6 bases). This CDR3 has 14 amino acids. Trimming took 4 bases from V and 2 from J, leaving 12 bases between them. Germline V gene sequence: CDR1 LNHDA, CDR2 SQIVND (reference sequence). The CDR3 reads CASSKGDKTYEQYF. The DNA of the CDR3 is TGTGCCAGTAGTAAAGGGGACAAAACCTACGAGCAGTACTTC.

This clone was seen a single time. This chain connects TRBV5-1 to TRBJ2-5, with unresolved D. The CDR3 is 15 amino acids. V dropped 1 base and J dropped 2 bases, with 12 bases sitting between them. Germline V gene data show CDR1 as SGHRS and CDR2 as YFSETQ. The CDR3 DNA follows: TGCGCCAGCAGCTTGTCGGCCAGTCGGCAAGAGACCCAGTACTTC. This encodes CASSLSASRQETQYF.

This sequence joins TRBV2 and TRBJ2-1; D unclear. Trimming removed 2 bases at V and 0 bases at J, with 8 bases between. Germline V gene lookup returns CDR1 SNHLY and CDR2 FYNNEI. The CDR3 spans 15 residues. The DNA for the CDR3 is TGTGCCAGCAGTGAATGGGAAAGCTCCTACAATGAGCAGTTCTTC. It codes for CASSEWESSYNEQFF.

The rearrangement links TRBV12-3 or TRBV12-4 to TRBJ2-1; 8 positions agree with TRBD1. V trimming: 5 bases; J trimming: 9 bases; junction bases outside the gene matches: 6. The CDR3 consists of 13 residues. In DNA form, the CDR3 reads TGTGCCAGCAGTGACAGGGGATCGAGTGAGCAGTTCTTC. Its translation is CASSDRGSSEQFF.

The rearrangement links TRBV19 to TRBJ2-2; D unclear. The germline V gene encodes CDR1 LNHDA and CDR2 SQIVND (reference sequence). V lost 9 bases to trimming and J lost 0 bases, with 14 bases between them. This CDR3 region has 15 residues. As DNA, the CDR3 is TGTGCCAGCGAACACGGACCCCCGAACACCGGGGAGCTGTTTTTT. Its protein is CASEHGPPNTGELFF.

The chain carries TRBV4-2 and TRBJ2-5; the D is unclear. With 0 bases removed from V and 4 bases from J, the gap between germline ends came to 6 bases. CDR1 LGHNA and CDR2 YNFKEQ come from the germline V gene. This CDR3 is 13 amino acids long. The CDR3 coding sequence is TGTGCCAGCAGCCAAGAATCAGGAGAGACCCAGTACTTC. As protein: CASSQESGETQYF.

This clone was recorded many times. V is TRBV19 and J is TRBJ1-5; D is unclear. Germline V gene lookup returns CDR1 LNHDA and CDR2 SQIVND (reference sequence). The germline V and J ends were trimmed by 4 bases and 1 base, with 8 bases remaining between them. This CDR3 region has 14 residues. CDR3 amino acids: CASSNTASNQPQHF. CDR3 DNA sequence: TGTGCCAGTAGTAATACGGCCAGCAATCAGCCCCAGCATTTT. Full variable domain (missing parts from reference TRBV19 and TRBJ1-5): DGGITQSPKYLFRKEGQNVTLSCEQNLNHDAMYWYRQDPGQGLRLIYYSQIVNDFQKGDIAEGYSVSREKKESFPLTVTSAQKNPTAFYLCASSNTASNQPQHFGDGTRLSIL.

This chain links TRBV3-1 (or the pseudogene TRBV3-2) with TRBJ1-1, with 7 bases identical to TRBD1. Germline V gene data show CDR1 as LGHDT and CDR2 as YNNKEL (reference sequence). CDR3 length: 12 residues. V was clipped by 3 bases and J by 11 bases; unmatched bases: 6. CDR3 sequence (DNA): TGTGCCAGCAGCCAGACGACAGGGACGGCTTTCTTT. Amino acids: CASSQTTGTAFF.

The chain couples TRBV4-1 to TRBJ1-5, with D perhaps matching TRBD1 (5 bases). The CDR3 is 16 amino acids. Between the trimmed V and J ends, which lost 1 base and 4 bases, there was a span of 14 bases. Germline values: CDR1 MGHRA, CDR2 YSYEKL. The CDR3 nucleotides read TGCGCCAGCAGCCAAGGGGTCGGGGCTGGAAATCAGCCCCAGCATTTT. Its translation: CASSQGVGAGNQPQHF.

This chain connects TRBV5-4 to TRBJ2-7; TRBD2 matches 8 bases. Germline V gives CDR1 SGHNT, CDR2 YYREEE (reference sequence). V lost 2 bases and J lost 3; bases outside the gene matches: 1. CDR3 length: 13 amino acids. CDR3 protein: CASSLREGYEQYF. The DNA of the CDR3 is TGTGCCAGCAGCTTACGGGAGGGCTACGAGCAGTACTTC. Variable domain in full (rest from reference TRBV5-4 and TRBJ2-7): ETGVTQSPTHLIKTRGQQVTLRCSSQSGHNTVSWYQQALGQGPQFIFQYYREEENGRGNFPPRFSGLQFPNYSSELNVNALELDDSALYLCASSLREGYEQYFGPGTRLTVT.

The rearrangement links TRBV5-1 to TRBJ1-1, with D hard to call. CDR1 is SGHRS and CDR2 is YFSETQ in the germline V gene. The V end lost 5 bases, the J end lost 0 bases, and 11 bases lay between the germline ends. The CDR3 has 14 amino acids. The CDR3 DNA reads TGCGCCAGCAGGGATGGACCGATGAACACTGAAGCTTTCTTT. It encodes CASRDGPMNTEAFF.

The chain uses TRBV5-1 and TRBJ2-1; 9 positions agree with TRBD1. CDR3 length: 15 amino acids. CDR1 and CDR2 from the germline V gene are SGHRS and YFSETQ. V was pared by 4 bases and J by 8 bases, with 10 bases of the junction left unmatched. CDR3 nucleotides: TGCGCCAGCAGCACACAGGGGGCGGCTTTGGATGAGCAGTTCTTC. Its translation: CASSTQGAALDEQFF.

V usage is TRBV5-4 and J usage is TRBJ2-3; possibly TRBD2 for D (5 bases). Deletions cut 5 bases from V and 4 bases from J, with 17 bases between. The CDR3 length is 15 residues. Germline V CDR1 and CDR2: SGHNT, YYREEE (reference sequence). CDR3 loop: CASREDRTGSDTQYF. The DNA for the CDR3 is TGTGCCAGCAGGGAGGATCGGACGGGTTCAGATACGCAGTATTTT.

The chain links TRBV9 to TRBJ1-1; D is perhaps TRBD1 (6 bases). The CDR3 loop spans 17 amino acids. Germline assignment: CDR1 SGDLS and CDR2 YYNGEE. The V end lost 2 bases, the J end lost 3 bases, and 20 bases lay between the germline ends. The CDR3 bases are TGTGCCAGCAGCGTTCATGCAGGGGCGGCTGGGGACACTGAAGCTTTCTTT. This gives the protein CASSVHAGAAGDTEAFF. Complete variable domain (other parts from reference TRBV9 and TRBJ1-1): DSGVTQTPKHLITATGQRVTLRCSPRSGDLSVYWYQQSLDQGLQFLIQYYNGEERAKGNILERFSAQQFPDLHSELNLSSLELGDSALYFCASSVHAGAAGDTEAFFGQGTRLTVV.

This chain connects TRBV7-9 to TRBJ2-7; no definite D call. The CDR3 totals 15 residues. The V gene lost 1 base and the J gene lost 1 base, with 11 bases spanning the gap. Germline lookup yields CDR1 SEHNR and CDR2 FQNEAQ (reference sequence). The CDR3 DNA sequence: TGTGCCAGCAGCTTAGGTCACAGTCAATCCTACGAGCAGTACTTC. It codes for CASSLGHSQSYEQYF.

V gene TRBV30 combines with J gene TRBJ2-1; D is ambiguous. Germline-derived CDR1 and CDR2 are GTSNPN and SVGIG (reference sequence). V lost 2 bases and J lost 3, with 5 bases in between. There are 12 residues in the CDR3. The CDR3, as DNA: TGTGCCTGGAGTCCCGGCTACAATGAGCAGTTCTTC. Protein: CAWSPGYNEQFF.

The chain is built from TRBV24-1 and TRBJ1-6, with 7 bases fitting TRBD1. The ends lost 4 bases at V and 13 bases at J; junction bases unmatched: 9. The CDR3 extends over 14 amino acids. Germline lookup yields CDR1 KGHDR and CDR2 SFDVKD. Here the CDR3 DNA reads TGTGCCACCAGTGAGCCCACGACAGGGTTCCCCCTCCACTTT. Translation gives CATSEPTTGFPLHF.

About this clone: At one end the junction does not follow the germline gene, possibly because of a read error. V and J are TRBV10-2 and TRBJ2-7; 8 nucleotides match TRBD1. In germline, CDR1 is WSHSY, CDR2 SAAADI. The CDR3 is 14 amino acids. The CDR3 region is CASNRYRGSSEQYF. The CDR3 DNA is TGCGCCAGCAATCGGTACAGGGGGTCCTCCGAGCAGTACTTC.

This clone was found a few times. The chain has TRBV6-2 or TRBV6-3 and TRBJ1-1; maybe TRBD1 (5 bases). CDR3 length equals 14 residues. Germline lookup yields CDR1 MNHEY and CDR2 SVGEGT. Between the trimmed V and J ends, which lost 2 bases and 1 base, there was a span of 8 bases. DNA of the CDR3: TGTGCCAGCAGTTACCCCCAGGGGAACACTGAAGCTTTCTTT. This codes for CASSYPQGNTEAFF.

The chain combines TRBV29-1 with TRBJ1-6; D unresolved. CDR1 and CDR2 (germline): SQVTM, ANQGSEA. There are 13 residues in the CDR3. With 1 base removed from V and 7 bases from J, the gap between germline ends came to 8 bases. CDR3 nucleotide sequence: TGCAGCGTTGAAGTAGGGATGAATTCACCCCTCCACTTT. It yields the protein CSVEVGMNSPLHF.

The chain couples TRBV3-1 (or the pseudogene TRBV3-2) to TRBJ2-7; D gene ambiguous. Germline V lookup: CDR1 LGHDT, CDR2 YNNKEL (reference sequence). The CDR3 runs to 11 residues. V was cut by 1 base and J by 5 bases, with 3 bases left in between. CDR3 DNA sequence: TGTGCCAGCAGCCAAGGGAACGAGCAGTACTTC. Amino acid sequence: CASSQGNEQYF.

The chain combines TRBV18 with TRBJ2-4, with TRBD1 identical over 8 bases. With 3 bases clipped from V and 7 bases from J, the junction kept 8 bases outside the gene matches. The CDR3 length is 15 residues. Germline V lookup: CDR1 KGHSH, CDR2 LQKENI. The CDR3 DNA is TGTGCCAGCTCACCGGGGCCAGGGGGCGTGAACATTCAGTACTTC. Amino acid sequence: CASSPGPGGVNIQYF.

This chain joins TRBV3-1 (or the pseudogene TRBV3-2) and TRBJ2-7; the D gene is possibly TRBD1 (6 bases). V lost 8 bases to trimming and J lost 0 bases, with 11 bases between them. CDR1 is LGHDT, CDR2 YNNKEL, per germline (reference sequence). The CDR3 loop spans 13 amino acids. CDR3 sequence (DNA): TGTGCCAGCGAGTCCAGGGGCTCCTACGAGCAGTACTTC. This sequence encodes CASESRGSYEQYF.